The source of this T cell receptor (beta chain) is a study of Ad26.COV2.S vaccination and SARS-CoV-2 variants. For the study at large: Participants got Ad26.COV2.S intramuscularly, once or twice 56 days apart. The study's findings and limits: There was reportedly substantial breadth in spike-specific CD8+ and CD4+ T cell responses after vaccination.

Assay: immunoSEQ multiplex PCR; the TCRdb copy retains only in-frame clones and omits some. This table holds about 280,000 clones, 87% found once. The V end lost 1 base, the J end lost 2 bases, and 10 bases lay between the germline ends. The germline CDR1 and CDR2 sequences are KGHSH and LQKENI. This CDR3 comprises 15 residues. Noted treatment: about 20 received Ad26.COV2.S at low or high dose, single or two shots; a few received placebo; per-sample allocation not given. Specimens were obtained on day 63 following the first vaccine or placebo injection. This Boston cohort included adults aged 18-55 years. Ad26 vector vaccine expressed Wuhan-strain SARS-CoV-2 spike. As concerns this clone: Its antigen is currently unknown.

This TCR was sampled from a person between 18 and 65 years old who received the Ad26.COV2.S COVID-19 vaccine or a placebo. The V gene is TRBV18, the J gene TRBJ2-3, with D unresolved. Sequenced here: peripheral blood, sampled in a trial of Ad26.COV2.S vaccine versus placebo. The CDR3 loop reads CASSPQGSLTDTQYF. The CDR3 DNA reads TGTGCCAGCTCACCACAAGGATCTCTCACAGATACGCAGTATTTT.